What follows are 8 T cell receptor beta chains derived from one specimen sequenced in a study of human T cells and chemical hapten exposure. As for time point: patch test 1, 2 weeks after DPC sensitization. Noted treatment: therapeutic diphenylcyclopropenone sensitization with weekly scalp DPC. Total RNA came from unfractionated whole blood. TCRdb ran MiXCR on the RACE reads and lists one entry per CDR3 protein. The repertoire consists of 39,000 or so distinct CDR3 sequences, with 3.5% to 4% occurring once and the leading ten covering about a quarter. The material was whole blood, obtained in connection with sensitization to the hapten diphenylcyclopropenone (DPC). These receptors were taken from a middle-aged man with alopecia areata. Some clones in this sample may be carry-over from other donors' samples.

This clonotype occurred many times. The rearrangement links TRBV10-3 to TRBJ2-7; weak D call: TRBD1 (6 bases). Germline-derived CDR1 and CDR2 are ENHRY and SYGVKD. The germline V and J ends were trimmed by 4 bases and 5 bases, with 18 bases remaining between them. This CDR3 is built from 15 residues. The CDR3 coding sequence is TGTGCCATCAGTGCCCAATCGGGACAAGTCCACGAGCAGTACTTC. Residues: CAISAQSGQVHEQYF.

At least ten counts were recorded for this clonotype. The rearrangement links TRBV12-3 or TRBV12-4 to TRBJ1-1, with D perhaps matching TRBD1 (5 bases). V was pared by 2 bases and J by 6 bases, with 16 bases between. CDR3 length equals 15 residues. CDR3 bases: TGTGCCAGCAGTTTAAGCGCCAGGGTCGGTCCTGAAGCTTTCTTT. Protein sequence: CASSLSARVGPEAFF.

In its sample, this clonotype was seen many times. For the CDR3, the DNA is TGTGCCAGCAGCACTCGGGGGCAGAGCACAGATACGCAGTATTTT. Translating gives CASSTRGQSTDTQYF. The chain carries TRBV11-1 and TRBJ2-3; either TRBD1 or TRBD2 may supply D (6 bases each). The CDR3 has 15 amino acids. The V gene's germline CDR1 is SGHAT and CDR2 FQDESV (reference sequence). Trimming left V 5 bases short and J 0 bases short, with 12 bases between.

This clonotype was detected ten times or more. CDR3 DNA sequence: TGTGCCAGCAGTTCCTATAACTGGCAGGGGGTCGATGAGCAGTTCTTC. It codes for CASSSYNWQGVDEQFF. The J gene is TRBJ2-1, the V gene TRBV28; 7 bases match TRBD1. The germline CDR1 and CDR2 sequences are MDHEN and SYDVKM. With V trimmed by 4 bases and J by 8 bases, 14 bases remained unmatched. This CDR3 contains 16 residues.

In its sample, this clonotype was seen many times. The rearrangement links TRBV28 to TRBJ2-4; possible D gene TRBD1, 9 bases. The CDR3 runs 15 residues. Trimming shortened V by 8 bases and J by 7 bases, and 21 bases separated the two germline ends. In germline, CDR1 is MDHEN, CDR2 SYDVKM. CDR3 nucleotides: TGTGCCAGCGGCATCACAGGGGGCGGGGGGAACATTCAGTACTTC. Encoded protein: CASGITGGGGNIQYF.

This clonotype was picked up many times. The rearrangement links TRBV2 to TRBJ1-6; D unresolved. Germline V gene sequence: CDR1 SNHLY, CDR2 FYNNEI. V gave up 0 bases and J gave up 10 bases, with 16 bases separating them. CDR3 length equals 16 residues. The CDR3 nucleotides read TGTGCCAGCAGTGAAGCGCAAACTACCGAAGGATCACCCCTCCACTTT. It encodes CASSEAQTTEGSPLHF.

This clonotype appeared a few times. The V gene is TRBV20-1, the J gene TRBJ2-2; 9 nucleotides match TRBD1. Losses at the gene ends were 5 bases for V and 5 bases for J; bases not matched to a gene: 6. Looked up from germline, CDR1 is DFQATT and CDR2 is SNEGSKA (reference sequence). The CDR3 has 14 amino acids. The CDR3 loop reads CSAERDRVTGELFF. The CDR3, as DNA: TGCAGTGCTGAACGGGACAGGGTAACCGGGGAGCTGTTTTTT.

This clonotype was counted many times. The J gene is TRBJ2-7, the V gene TRBV3-1; TRBD1 matches 11 bases. Germline V gene lookup returns CDR1 LGHDT and CDR2 YNNKEL (reference sequence). There are 15 residues in the CDR3. V lost 6 bases and J lost 6; bases outside the gene matches: 10. The CDR3 region is CASSLGAGQGVEQYF. CDR3 in DNA: TGTGCCAGCAGTCTGGGAGCGGGACAGGGGGTCGAGCAGTACTTC.